This T cell receptor beta chain was profiled in a study of graft-versus-host responses after intestinal transplantation. On the study more broadly: All recipients were given anti-thymocyte globulin induction, and tacrolimus and steroids were then administered for roughly 3 years.

Assay: immunoSEQ multiplex PCR; the TCRdb copy retains only in-frame clones and omits some. The data hold roughly 60,000 clones, with approximately 89% observed a single time. Details on this clone: What it binds is unknown.

Trimming left V 5 bases short and J 9 bases short, with 14 bases between. The V gene's germline CDR1 is SGHAT and CDR2 FQNNGV. This CDR3 is built from 13 residues. Study-level findings and limits: GvH clonotypes were identified within recipient marrow, with a subset emerging first in ileum or blood. Within the allografts of patients who had graft-donor T cell macrochimerism, graft-versus-host to host-versus-graft clonal ratios were high.

The sequence derives from a human patient who received an intestinal transplant, so some T cells may come from the graft donor. Sample: PBMCs, taken about 4 months after intestinal transplantation. The chain employs TRBV11-2 and TRBJ2-1; D may be TRBD2 (5 bases). CDR3 residues: CASSPARGSEQFF. In nucleotides, the CDR3 is TGTGCCAGCAGCCCAGCTCGGGGTAGTGAGCAGTTCTTC.